The 21 T cell receptor beta chains presented below share a single source sample, sequenced in a study of blood T cell repertoires in COVID-19 (dated by TCRdb to 2019 to 2021). The library came from the immunoSEQ multiplex PCR assay. Sourced from immuneACCESS, this table was stored by TCRdb with only in-frame sequences that have V and J called. A share of the clones is absent; for the studies checked, an unresolved V gene accounts for under half, and the remainder has no known explanation. The sample data list 300,000 to 400,000 clones, and 65% to 90% of these were observed just once. Just over 7% of the sample is taken by the ten largest. Sequenced input: peripheral blood. The receptors shown here come from a woman aged 55-70 years with COVID-19, enrolled during active disease.

The V call is TRBV5-4, the J call TRBJ2-3; 9 nucleotides match TRBD2. This CDR3 spans 17 amino acids. The V segment lost 0 bases and the J segment 4 bases; nucleotides outside the gene matches: 9. Germline lookup yields CDR1 SGHNT and CDR2 YYREEE (reference sequence). The CDR3 spells CASSLGGRGGAPDTQYF. The CDR3 DNA follows: TGTGCCAGCAGCTTGGGGGGCCGCGGGGGGGCCCCAGATACGCAGTATTTT.

The genes are TRBV4-2 and TRBJ1-6, with D perhaps TRBD1 (6 bases). The CDR3 is 17 residues long. V lost 3 bases to trimming and J lost 1 base, with 13 bases between them. Germline V gene sequence: CDR1 LGHNA, CDR2 YNFKEQ. The CDR3 loop is CASSQIPGQSYNSPLHF. CDR3 coding DNA: TGTGCCAGCAGCCAGATACCCGGACAGTCCTATAATTCACCCCTCCACTTT.

The chain recombines TRBV6-5 with TRBJ1-2; D unclear. Trimming shortened V by 7 bases and J by 5 bases, and 14 bases separated the two germline ends. Germline assignment: CDR1 MNHEY and CDR2 SVGAGI. This CDR3 has 13 amino acids. CDR3 coding DNA: TGTGCCAGCACCGCCCTGGGAGGGTATGGCTACACCTTC. Its translation is CASTALGGYGYTF.

The rearrangement joins TRBV10-3 to TRBJ1-2; D is uncertain. The CDR3 spans 15 residues. V lost 3 bases, J lost 3 bases, and 14 bases lay in between. Germline V gene sequence: CDR1 ENHRY, CDR2 SYGVKD. CDR3 protein: CAISDPTVAYYGYTF. CDR3 sequence (DNA): TGTGCCATCAGTGACCCTACGGTCGCATACTATGGCTACACCTTC.

V usage is TRBV27 and J usage is TRBJ1-6, with D maybe TRBD1 (5 bases). Germline CDR1 is MNHEY and CDR2 is SMNVEV (reference sequence). Deletions cut 4 bases from V and 6 bases from J, with 7 bases between. The CDR3 extends over 13 amino acids. The CDR3 region is CASSSGINSPLHF. CDR3 in DNA: TGTGCCAGCAGTTCAGGGATTAATTCACCCCTCCACTTT.

V gene TRBV7-9 combines with J gene TRBJ2-7; 9 nucleotides match TRBD1. Germline lookup yields CDR1 SEHNR and CDR2 FQNEAQ (reference sequence). V was clipped by 4 bases and J by 4 bases; unmatched bases: 5. The CDR3 length is 14 residues. CDR3 residues: CASSSGTGRYEQYF. In DNA, the CDR3 is TGTGCCAGCAGCTCCGGGACAGGGCGTTACGAGCAGTACTTC.

This clone was observed once. The J gene is TRBJ1-1, the V gene TRBV5-1, with D hard to call. Germline V CDR1 and CDR2: SGHRS, YFSETQ. The V end lost 0 bases, the J end lost 0 bases, and 12 bases lay between the germline ends. The CDR3 loop spans 16 amino acids. The chain's CDR3 is CASSLARGSLNTEAFF. DNA of the CDR3: TGCGCCAGCAGCTTGGCCCGTGGCAGTTTGAACACTGAAGCTTTCTTT.

This sequence joins TRBV28 and TRBJ1-2; D perhaps matches TRBD1 (5 bases). From germline, CDR1 is MDHEN and CDR2 SYDVKM. The CDR3 extends over 15 amino acids. V dropped 3 bases and J dropped 7 bases, with 18 bases sitting between them. The CDR3 sequence: CASSLALGIQGGYTF. CDR3 sequence (DNA): TGTGCCAGCAGTTTGGCCCTAGGGATCCAGGGTGGCTACACCTTC.

The chain carries TRBV18 and TRBJ2-5, with TRBD1 as a possible D gene (5 bases). From germline, CDR1 is KGHSH and CDR2 LQKENI. Trimming pared 3 bases from V and 4 bases from J, leaving 12 bases between. The CDR3 loop spans 14 amino acids. The CDR3 DNA reads TGTGCCAGCTCACCTGAGAAGGGGTCAGAGACCCAGTACTTC. It codes for CASSPEKGSETQYF.

The chain is built from TRBV18 and TRBJ1-2; D is ambiguous. The CDR3 is made up of 14 amino acids. The V end was cut by 6 bases, the J end by 1 base, with 12 bases between. CDR1 is KGHSH, CDR2 LQKENI, per germline. The CDR3 spells CASSRGDLNYGYTF. CDR3 DNA: TGTGCCAGCTCGCGCGGGGATCTTAACTATGGCTACACCTTC.

This clone was detected a few times. V and J are TRBV12-3 or TRBV12-4 and TRBJ2-7; D gene uncertain. V lost 4 bases to trimming and J lost 3 bases, with 4 bases between them. This CDR3 has 11 residues. Written as DNA, the CDR3 is TGTGCCAGCAGTTCCAACTACGAGCAGTACTTC. As protein: CASSSNYEQYF.

A word on this clone: Other nucleotide sequences from this sample produce the same CDR3. V gene TRBV9 combines with J gene TRBJ2-3; D is undetermined. The length of the CDR3 is 14 residues. Germline assignment: CDR1 SGDLS and CDR2 YYNGEE. V was clipped by 0 bases and J by 0 bases, with 5 bases between them. The CDR3 sequence is CASSVGDSTDTQYF. The CDR3 bases are TGTGCCAGCAGCGTAGGCGATAGCACAGATACGCAGTATTTT.

This chain uses TRBV12-3 or TRBV12-4 with TRBJ1-2; 7 positions agree with TRBD1. The CDR3 is 12 amino acids. V shed 7 bases, J shed 11 bases, and the junction held 10 bases outside the gene matches. CDR3: CASKEGKQGYTF. The CDR3 DNA is TGTGCCAGCAAAGAAGGGAAACAGGGGTACACCTTC.

This clone has only a few counts. V is TRBV30 and J is TRBJ2-3; 8 bases map to TRBD2. After removal of 5 bases from V and 5 bases from J, the junction contained 6 bases not matched to a gene. Per the germline V gene, CDR1 is GTSNPN and CDR2 is SVGIG (reference sequence). CDR3 size: 13 residues. CDR3 region: CAWGAGGGDTQYF. The CDR3 nucleotides read TGTGCCTGGGGTGCGGGGGGCGGAGATACGCAGTATTTT.

The chain is built from TRBV7-2 and TRBJ2-7, with a weak D call TRBD1 (6 bases). CDR1 and CDR2 (germline): SGHTA, FQGNSA. This CDR3 has 15 amino acids. Trimming took 5 bases from V and 5 from J, leaving 19 bases between them. The CDR3 nucleotides read TGTGCCAGCAGCAAAGCCGCCCAGGGGACCCACGAGCAGTACTTC. Its translation is CASSKAAQGTHEQYF.

Points on this clone: Compared with germline, one end of the junction differs, possibly owing to a read error. This chain links TRBV29-1 with TRBJ1-1, with 9 bases aligning to TRBD1. The CDR3 runs 8 residues. Germline V CDR1 and CDR2: SQVTM, ANQGSEA. The CDR3 here is CSGGTGYF. As DNA, the CDR3 is TGCAGCGGGGGGACAGGGTATTTT.

The chain uses TRBV6-5 and TRBJ1-2; D remains ambiguous. Trimming pared 0 bases from V and 3 bases from J, leaving 8 bases between. This CDR3 is 14 amino acids long. Germline V gives CDR1 MNHEY, CDR2 SVGAGI. CDR3 nucleotide sequence: TGTGCCAGCAGTTACTCGGCAGGCTACTATGGCTACACCTTC. It translates to CASSYSAGYYGYTF.

The chain has TRBV27 and TRBJ2-3, with TRBD2 identical over 7 bases. This CDR3 has 15 amino acids. V lost 4 bases, J lost 5 bases, and 9 bases stayed unmatched. Germline-derived CDR1 and CDR2 are MNHEY and SMNVEV (reference sequence). CDR3 coding DNA: TGTGCCAGCAGTTATGGGGCCAGCGGGGTAGATACGCAGTATTTT. Translated: CASSYGASGVDTQYF.

The rearrangement uses TRBV4-3 and TRBJ2-1; the match to TRBD2 covers 7 bases. With V trimmed by 3 bases and J by 0 bases, 8 bases remained unmatched. Germline V gene data show CDR1 as LGHNA and CDR2 as YSLEER. This CDR3 has 17 amino acids. DNA of the CDR3: TGCGCCAGCAGCCAGGCTTGGGGGGGGAGCTCCTACAATGAGCAGTTCTTC. As protein: CASSQAWGGSSYNEQFF.

J is TRBJ2-4 and V is TRBV6-6; D perhaps matches TRBD2 (6 bases). Germline assignment: CDR1 MNHNY and CDR2 SVGAGI (reference sequence). V shed 2 bases and J shed 7 bases, with 9 bases lying between them. The CDR3 contains 13 residues. CDR3 protein: CASSYSGGNIQYF. The CDR3 bases are TGTGCCAGCAGTTACAGTGGGGGGAACATTCAGTACTTC.

The rearrangement joins TRBV13 to TRBJ1-6; TRBD1 might be the D (5 bases). The CDR3 sequence is 16 residues long. Germline values: CDR1 PRHDT, CDR2 FYEKMQ (reference sequence). Deletions cut 6 bases from V and 8 bases from J, with 20 bases between. The CDR3, as DNA: TGTGCCAGCAGACAAGCGACGGGCCGGGGGGATTCACCCCTCCACTTT. Its translation is CASRQATGRGDSPLHF. The full variable domain, with the rest looked up from reference TRBV13 and TRBJ1-6, is AAGVIQSPRHLIKEKRETATLKCYPIPRHDTVYWYQQGPGQDPQFLISFYEKMQSDKGSIPDRFSAQQFSDYHSELNMSSLELGDSALYFCASRQATGRGDSPLHFGNGTRLTVT.